This is a list of T cell receptor beta chains from one sample in a study of OX40 agonist ivuxolimab in advanced cancers. The assay was immunoSEQ multiplex PCR, and TCRdb's table has in-frame clones only and misses some. The sample yields 57,000 or so clones, about 93% seen once. Sequencing was performed on CD4+ or CD8+ T cells sorted from blood, taken in a trial of the OX40 agonist ivuxolimab. The source is an adult with an advanced solid tumor such as melanoma, head and neck, liver or kidney cancer. Both conserved end residues are part of each CDR3.

v_gene: TRBV27
j_gene: TRBJ2-4
CDR3aa: CAQLFGGRDIQYF

v_gene: TRBV29-1
j_gene: TRBJ1-3
CDR3aa: CSVEGTDSGNTIYF

v_gene: TRBV11-2
j_gene: TRBJ2-1
CDR3aa: CASSLVLGLAGVYNEQFF

v_gene: TRBV9
j_gene: TRBJ2-1
CDR3aa: CASSAWSGSDNEQFF

v_gene: TRBV11-2
j_gene: TRBJ1-1
CDR3aa: CASTLGTEAFF

v_gene: TRBV5-6
j_gene: TRBJ2-5
CDR3aa: CASSSLIAGFPETQYF

v_gene: TRBV10-1
j_gene: TRBJ2-7
CDR3aa: CASSEGLVGEQYF

v_gene: TRBV29-1
j_gene: TRBJ2-7
CDR3aa: CSGGGRETGEQYF

v_gene: TRBV7-2
j_gene: TRBJ1-2
CDR3aa: CASTDKDRVLHGYTF

v_gene: TRBV4-2
j_gene: TRBJ2-7
CDR3aa: CASSRTGQGGEQYF

v_gene: TRBV6-6
j_gene: TRBJ1-1
CDR3aa: CASSYVQPLTEAFF

v_gene: TRBV6-5
j_gene: TRBJ2-1
CDR3aa: CASSSQGEGIRNEQFF

v_gene: TRBV7-9
j_gene: TRBJ2-5
CDR3aa: CASSFYQGKETQYF

v_gene: TRBV4-3
j_gene: TRBJ1-2
CDR3aa: CASSPRTASYGYTF

v_gene: TRBV30
j_gene: TRBJ1-3
CDR3aa: CAWSRHDLSSGNTIYF

v_gene: TRBV9
j_gene: TRBJ2-7
CDR3aa: CASSPRSVSYEQYF

v_gene: TRBV10-1
j_gene: TRBJ1-2
CDR3aa: CGGQGNGYTF

v_gene: TRBV19
j_gene: TRBJ1-3
CDR3aa: CASSTGQYSGNTIYF

v_gene: TRBV7-3
j_gene: TRBJ2-1
CDR3aa: CASSFYSGSSSYNEQFF

v_gene: TRBV5-6
j_gene: TRBJ2-2
CDR3aa: CASSLRFLTGGDGTGELFF

v_gene: TRBV28
j_gene: TRBJ2-3
CDR3aa: CASSLFLAGGTDTQYF

v_gene: TRBV19
j_gene: TRBJ2-1
CDR3aa: CASSIGRNEQFF

v_gene: TRBV9
j_gene: TRBJ2-7
CDR3aa: CASSVGTGGSYEQYF

v_gene: TRBV9
j_gene: TRBJ2-7
CDR3aa: CASSSGQGVTYEQYF

v_gene: TRBV14
j_gene: TRBJ2-7
CDR3aa: CASSQSGQRTYEQYF